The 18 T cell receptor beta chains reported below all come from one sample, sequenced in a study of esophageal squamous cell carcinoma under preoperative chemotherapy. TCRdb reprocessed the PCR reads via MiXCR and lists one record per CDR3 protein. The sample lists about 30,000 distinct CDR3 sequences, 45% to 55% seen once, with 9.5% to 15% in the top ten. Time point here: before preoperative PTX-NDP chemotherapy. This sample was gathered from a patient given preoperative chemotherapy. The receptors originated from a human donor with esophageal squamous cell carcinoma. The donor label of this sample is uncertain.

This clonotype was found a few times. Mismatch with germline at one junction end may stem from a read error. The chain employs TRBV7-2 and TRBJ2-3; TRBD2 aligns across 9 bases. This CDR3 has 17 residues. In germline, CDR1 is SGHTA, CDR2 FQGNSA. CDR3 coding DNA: TGTGCCAGCAGCCCCGGAGCGGGGGGCCGTGGGGCAGATACCCAGTACTTT. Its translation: CASSPGAGGRGADTQYF.

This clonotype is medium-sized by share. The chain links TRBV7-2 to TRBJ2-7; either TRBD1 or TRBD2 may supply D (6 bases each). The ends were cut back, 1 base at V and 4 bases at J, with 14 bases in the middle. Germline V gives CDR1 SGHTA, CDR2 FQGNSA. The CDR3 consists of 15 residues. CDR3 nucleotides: TGTGCCAGCAGCTTAGATACGGGGGCGACATACGAGCAGTACTTC. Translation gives CASSLDTGATYEQYF.

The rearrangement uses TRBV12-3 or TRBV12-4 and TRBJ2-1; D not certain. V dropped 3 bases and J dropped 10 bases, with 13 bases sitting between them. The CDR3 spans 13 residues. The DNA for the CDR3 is TGTGCCAGCAGTTTTCTCGGTATTGTAGAGCAGTTCTTC. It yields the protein CASSFLGIVEQFF.

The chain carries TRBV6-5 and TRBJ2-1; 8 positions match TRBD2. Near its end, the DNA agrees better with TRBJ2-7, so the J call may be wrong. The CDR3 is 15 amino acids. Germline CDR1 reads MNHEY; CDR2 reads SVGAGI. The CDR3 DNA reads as TGTGCCAGCAGTTCGAGCGGGAGAGGGACCTACGAGCAGTACTTC. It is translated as CASSSSGRGTYEQYF.

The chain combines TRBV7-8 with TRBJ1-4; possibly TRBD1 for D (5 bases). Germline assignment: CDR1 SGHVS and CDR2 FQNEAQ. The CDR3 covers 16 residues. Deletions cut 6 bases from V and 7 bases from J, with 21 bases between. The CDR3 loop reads CASSLGPTDGGEKLFF. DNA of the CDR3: TGTGCCAGCAGTTTGGGACCGACGGACGGGGGTGAAAAACTGTTTTTT.

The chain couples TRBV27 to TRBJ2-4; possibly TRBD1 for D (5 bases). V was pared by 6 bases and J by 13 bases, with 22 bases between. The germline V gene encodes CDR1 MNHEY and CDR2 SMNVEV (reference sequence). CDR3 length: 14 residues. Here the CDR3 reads CASRGRRATNTQYF. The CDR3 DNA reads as TGTGCCAGCAGGGGGCGGCGAGCCACAAATACGCAGTACTTC.

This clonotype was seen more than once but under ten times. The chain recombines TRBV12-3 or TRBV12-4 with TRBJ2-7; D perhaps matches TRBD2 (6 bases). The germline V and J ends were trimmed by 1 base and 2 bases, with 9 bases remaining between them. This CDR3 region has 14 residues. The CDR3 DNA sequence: TGTGCCAGCAGTTTAGACGGGAGTCCCTACGAGCAGTACTTC. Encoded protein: CASSLDGSPYEQYF.

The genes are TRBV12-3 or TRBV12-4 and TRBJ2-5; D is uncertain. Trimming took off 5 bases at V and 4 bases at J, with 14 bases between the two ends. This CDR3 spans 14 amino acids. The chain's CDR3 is CASSLDLGRETQYF. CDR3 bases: TGTGCCAGCAGTCTCGATTTGGGAAGAGAGACCCAGTACTTC.

The CDR3 DNA follows: TGTGCTAGCTCCGCTGTGGGAACAGGTAAGCAGTATTTT. Translating it yields CASSAVGTGKQYF. This rearrangement joins TRBV7-7 to TRBJ2-2; D is perhaps TRBD1 (5 bases). The DNA end lines up better with TRBJ2-3; the J call may be wrong. Germline CDR1 and CDR2: SSHAT and FNYEAQ (reference sequence). This CDR3 is 13 amino acids long.

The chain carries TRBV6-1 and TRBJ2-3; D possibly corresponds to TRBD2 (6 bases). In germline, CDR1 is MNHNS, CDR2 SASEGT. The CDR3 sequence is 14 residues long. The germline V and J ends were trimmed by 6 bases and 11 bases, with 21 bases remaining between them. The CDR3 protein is CASRHGGFTEEQYF. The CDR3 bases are TGTGCCAGCAGACACGGAGGGTTCACCGAGGAGCAGTATTTT.

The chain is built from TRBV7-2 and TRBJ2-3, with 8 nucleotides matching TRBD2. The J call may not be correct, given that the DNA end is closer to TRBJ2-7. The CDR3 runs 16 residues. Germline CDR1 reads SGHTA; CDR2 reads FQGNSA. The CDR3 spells CASGGRGGRRTDTQYF. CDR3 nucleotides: TGTGCCAGCGGGGGCCGCGGGGGGCGGCGCACAGATACGCAGTACTTC.

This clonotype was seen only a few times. This CDR3 reads CASSSTLDTQYF. CDR3 DNA: TGCGCCAGCAGCTCCACCCTTGATACGCAGTATTTT. The chain employs TRBV4-1 and TRBJ2-3; D gene ambiguous. CDR3 length: 12 amino acids. Per the germline V gene, CDR1 is MGHRA and CDR2 is YSYEKL. Trimming cost V 5 bases and J 6 bases, with 9 bases left between them.

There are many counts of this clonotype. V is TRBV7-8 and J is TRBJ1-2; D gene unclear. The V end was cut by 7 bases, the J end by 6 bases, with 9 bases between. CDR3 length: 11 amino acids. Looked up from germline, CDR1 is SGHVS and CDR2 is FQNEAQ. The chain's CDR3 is CASKNRDGYTF. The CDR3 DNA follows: TGTGCCAGCAAGAACAGAGATGGCTACACCTTC.

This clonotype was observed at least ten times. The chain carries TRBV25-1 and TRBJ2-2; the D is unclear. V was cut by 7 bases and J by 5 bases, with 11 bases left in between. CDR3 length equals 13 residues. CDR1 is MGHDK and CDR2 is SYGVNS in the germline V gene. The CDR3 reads CASKPGGTGELFF. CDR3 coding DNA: TGTGCCAGCAAGCCCGGTGGGACCGGGGAGCTGTTTTTT.

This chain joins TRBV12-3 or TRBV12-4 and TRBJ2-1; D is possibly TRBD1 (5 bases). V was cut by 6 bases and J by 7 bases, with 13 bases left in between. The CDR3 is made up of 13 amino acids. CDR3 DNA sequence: TGTGCCAGCAGGAATGGGGCTCAAAATGAGCAGTTCTTC. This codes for CASRNGAQNEQFF.

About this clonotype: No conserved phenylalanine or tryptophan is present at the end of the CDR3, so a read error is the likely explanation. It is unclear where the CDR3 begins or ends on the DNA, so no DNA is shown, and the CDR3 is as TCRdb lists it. CDR3 amino acids: CASSPRDKGQESQLL. V usage is TRBV7-9 and J usage is TRBJ2-5; TRBD1, the table's D call, lacks a check against the DNA. The CDR3 sequence runs 15 residues, both termini included. The V gene's germline CDR1 is SEHNR and CDR2 FQNEAQ (reference sequence).

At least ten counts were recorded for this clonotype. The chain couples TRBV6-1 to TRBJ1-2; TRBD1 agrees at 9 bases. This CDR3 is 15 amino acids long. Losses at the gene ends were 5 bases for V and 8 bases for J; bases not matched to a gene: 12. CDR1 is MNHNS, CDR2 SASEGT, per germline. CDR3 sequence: CASSRTGTGSHGYTF. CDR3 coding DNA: TGTGCCAGCAGTCGGACCGGGACAGGGTCTCACGGCTACACCTTC.

The CDR3 sequence is CASRVLSVSAKNMQYF. The CDR3 nucleotides are TGTGCCAGCCGCGTATTGAGCGTGAGCGCCAAAAACATGCAGTATTTT. V gene TRBV7-3 combines with J gene TRBJ2-3; D is uncertain. CDR3 length: 16 residues. The germline gives CDR1 SGHTA, CDR2 FQGTGA. Trimming took off 8 bases at V and 11 bases at J, with 29 bases between the two ends.